This T cell receptor (beta chain) derives from a study of neurological immune-mediated disorders. General study findings and limits: None of the CDR3 amino acid sequences of expanded clones were shared across subjects, and this suggested private repertoires in all groups. Multiple sclerosis patients had less TCR clonal expansion than even healthy controls, unlike HTLV-1-associated myelopathy.

The CDR3 has 16 amino acids. CDR1 and CDR2 (germline): LGHDT, YNNKEL (reference sequence). Trimming removed 0 bases from V and 6 bases from J, with 17 bases in between. The authors produced cDNA by 5'RACE using 10-nucleotide random UMIs. Using its own MiXCR run on the 5' RACE reads, TCRdb lists one record per CDR3 protein. The repertoire holds 65,000 to 75,000 distinct CDR3 sequences, with roughly 4.8% as singletons. This clonotype occurred many times. The antigen is unknown. Sequencing was performed on PBMCs. The chain joins TRBV3-1 to TRBJ1-1; perhaps TRBD1 as D (6 bases). The sequence was collected from a woman between 65 and 79 years old with multiple sclerosis. In DNA, the CDR3 is TGTGCCAGCAGCCAAGACGCCTTAGGACAGTGGGCTGAAGCTTTCTTT. Its protein product is CASSQDALGQWAEAFF.